These T cell receptor beta chains were read from a single sample in a study of tissue T cells after allogeneic stem cell transplantation. The data were produced by immunoSEQ multiplex PCR, yet TCRdb's version contains in-frame clones alone and is incomplete. The table shows 2,500 to 3,000 clones, with 55% to 75% occurring only once. The material sequenced was duodenal tissue, taken at autopsy. The receptors were gathered from an older male patient with steroid-refractory graft-versus-host disease after an allogeneic stem cell transplant. Some T cells may be the graft donor's. Both conserved end residues are part of each CDR3. A D gene is named only where the DNA matches it firmly. Where a row states a size, it is once, few, many or the class of an expanded clone; other rows omit it.

cdr3_aa	cdr3_nt	j_call	clone_size	v_call	d_call
CASSLDGDRAMGYTF	TGTGCCAGCAGCCTCGACGGGGACAGGGCAATGGGCTACACCTTC	TRBJ1-2	-	TRBV9	TRBD1
CSARGRYEQYF	TGCAGTGCTAGAGGGCGCTACGAGCAGTACTTC	TRBJ2-7	-	TRBV20-1	-
CASSPVVLAKNIQYF	TGTGCCAGCTCACCTGTAGTTCTAGCCAAAAACATTCAGTACTTC	TRBJ2-4	few	TRBV18	-
CASSWSEDRNTIYF	TGTGCCAGCAGCTGGTCAGAGGATCGAAACACCATATATTTT	TRBJ1-3	large	TRBV7-9	-
CASSPRTGSPLIYNSPLHF	TGTGCCAGCAGCCCACGGACAGGGAGCCCTCTGATCTATAATTCACCCCTCCACTTT	TRBJ1-6	-	TRBV7-2	TRBD1
CASSLQSGGAGETQYF	TGTGCCAGCAGCCTTCAGAGCGGGGGGGCAGGGGAGACCCAGTACTTC	TRBJ2-5	-	TRBV4-2	TRBD2
CASSPITDTQYF	TGTGCCAGCAGCCCGATCACAGATACGCAGTATTTT	TRBJ2-3	-	TRBV7-9	-
CATSEWETQYF	TGTGCCACCAGCGAATGGGAGACCCAGTACTTC	TRBJ2-5	-	TRBV15	-
CASSDYWTGQGRGNTIYF	TGTGCCAGCAGTGATTATTGGACGGGACAGGGGCGCGGGAACACCATATATTTT	TRBJ1-3	-	TRBV6-1	TRBD1
CSVLNPPGEQYF	TGCAGCGTCCTAAATCCCCCGGGGGAGCAGTACTTC	TRBJ2-7	once	TRBV29-1	-
CASSRNSAEAFF	TGTGCCAGCAGCCGCAATTCTGCTGAAGCTTTCTTT	TRBJ1-1	few	TRBV5-6	-
CAIRVGGTNYGYTF	TGTGCCATCAGAGTGGGAGGGACTAACTATGGCTACACCTTC	TRBJ1-2	-	TRBV10-3	-
CATPAGGRVSGNTIYF	TGTGCCACCCCTGCGGGGGGAAGAGTCTCTGGAAACACCATATATTTT	TRBJ1-3	-	TRBV2	-
CASSQGGSSGQQYF	TGCGCCAGCAGCCAAGGGGGATCCTCCGGTCAGCAGTATTTT	TRBJ2-3	-	TRBV4-3	-
CASSQGRSEKLFF	TGTGCCAGCAGCCAGGGACGAAGTGAAAAACTGTTTTTT	TRBJ1-4	-	TRBV6-5	-
CASSHELYGYTF	TGCGCCAGCAGCCATGAACTCTATGGCTACACCTTC	TRBJ1-2	-	TRBV4-3	-
CASSLDQLNEQFF	TGTGCCAGCAGCTTAGATCAACTTAATGAGCAGTTCTTC	TRBJ2-1	-	TRBV7-2	-
CASSPGQGRSYEQYF	TGTGCCAGCAGCCCGGGACAGGGGAGGTCCTACGAGCAGTACTTC	TRBJ2-7	-	TRBV7-6	TRBD1
CASSSSGGRITEAFF	TGCGCCAGCAGCTCCTCAGGGGGTAGGATCACTGAAGCTTTCTTT	TRBJ1-1	-	TRBV5-1	TRBD1
CASSRQTNTEAFF	TGTGCCAGTAGTAGACAGACGAACACTGAAGCTTTCTTT	TRBJ1-1	large	TRBV19	-
CASIVMGTGELFF	TGTGCCAGTATAGTTATGGGCACCGGGGAGCTGTTTTTT	TRBJ2-2	large	TRBV19	-
CASSQTGIGGNQPQHF	TGTGCCAGCAGCCAGACAGGGATCGGCGGCAATCAGCCCCAGCATTTT	TRBJ1-5	-	TRBV3-1/TRBV3-2	TRBD1
CASRRDSSYEQYF	TGTGCCAGCAGAAGGGACAGTTCCTACGAGCAGTACTTC	TRBJ2-7	-	TRBV6-5	TRBD1
CASKKGGGNQPQHF	TGTGCCAGTAAGAAAGGGGGGGGGAATCAGCCCCAGCATTTT	TRBJ1-5	-	TRBV19	-
CASTPTTGIETQYF	TGTGCCAGCACCCCGACGACAGGGATAGAGACCCAGTACTTC	TRBJ2-5	once	TRBV2	TRBD1
CARRDRDQGYTF	TGTGCCAGAAGGGACAGGGATCAAGGCTACACCTTC	TRBJ1-2	-	TRBV24-1	TRBD1
CSVADQETQYF	TGCAGCGTTGCGGACCAAGAGACCCAGTACTTC	TRBJ2-5	-	TRBV29-1	-
CASSFGSGQVAEQYF	TGTGCCAGCAGCTTCGGCTCGGGACAGGTGGCAGAGCAGTACTTC	TRBJ2-7	few	TRBV11-2	TRBD1
CASMSLTGELFF	TGTGCCAGCATGAGCCTCACCGGGGAGCTGTTTTTT	TRBJ2-2	-	TRBV5-8	-
CASSPRQSANTGELFF	TGTGCCAGCTCACCACGACAGTCCGCGAACACCGGGGAGCTGTTTTTT	TRBJ2-2	-	TRBV18	-
CAISEAGGGSYEQYF	TGTGCCATCAGTGAGGCGGGGGGGGGCTCCTACGAGCAGTACTTC	TRBJ2-7	once	TRBV10-3	TRBD2
CASSPREQAYEQYF	TGTGCCAGCAGTCCCCGGGAACAAGCCTACGAGCAGTACTTC	TRBJ2-7	-	TRBV6-2/TRBV6-3	-
CASSPGGDYNEQFF	TGTGCCAGTAGTCCAGGGGGTGACTACAATGAGCAGTTCTTC	TRBJ2-1	-	TRBV19	TRBD1
CASSSYGLSRANQPQHF	TGTGCCAGCAGTTCCTACGGGCTGTCTAGGGCCAATCAGCCCCAGCATTTT	TRBJ1-5	-	TRBV7-3	-
CASSQDGTSYNEQFF	TGTGCCAGCAGCCAAGACGGGACTAGCTACAATGAGCAGTTCTTC	TRBJ2-1	-	TRBV4-2	TRBD2
CASRMELSVGYTF	TGCGCCAGCAGGATGGAACTCAGTGTCGGCTACACCTTC	TRBJ1-2	-	TRBV5-1	-
CASLRGNTEAFF	TGTGCCAGCTTAAGGGGGAACACTGAAGCTTTCTTT	TRBJ1-1	medium-sized	TRBV6-5	-